This passage covers 19 T cell receptor beta chains from one sample sequenced in a study of human T cells and chemical hapten exposure. Time point described: pre-sensitization, week 0. As for treatment: therapeutic diphenylcyclopropenone sensitization with weekly scalp DPC. TCRdb reanalysed the RACE reads using MiXCR and keeps one entry per CDR3 protein. The sample lists 100,000 to 150,000 distinct CDR3 sequences; 13% were seen once. The sequencing used whole blood, collected in connection with sensitization to the hapten diphenylcyclopropenone (DPC). The receptors here all came from a woman aged 18-35 years with alopecia areata. Some clones in this sample may be carry-over from other donors' samples.

This clonotype was recorded a few times. The chain recombines TRBV7-9 with TRBJ2-7; 7 bases match TRBD1. The CDR3 spans 15 residues. The junction had 7 bases not matched to a gene; V was cut back by 1 base and J by 4 bases. Germline V CDR1 and CDR2: SEHNR, FQNEAQ (reference sequence). The CDR3 DNA reads as TGTGCCAGCAGCTTAGGAAGCCCACAGGGGTACGAGCAGTACTTC. It encodes CASSLGSPQGYEQYF.

This clonotype was detected ten times or more. The V gene is TRBV7-6, the J gene TRBJ1-1, with D uncertain. The V gene lost 5 bases and the J gene lost 7 bases, with 11 bases spanning the gap. The germline gives CDR1 SGHVS, CDR2 FNYEAQ. The CDR3 length is 12 residues. The CDR3 DNA follows: TGTGCCAGCAGCCCCTGGTGGGGTGAAGCTTTCTTT. It yields the protein CASSPWWGEAFF.

Many counts were recorded for this clonotype. The CDR3 sequence is CASSYSETDTQYF. CDR3 coding DNA: TGTGCCAGCAGTTACTCGGAGACAGATACGCAGTATTTT. The chain couples TRBV6-6 to TRBJ2-3; D gene unclear. Trimming took 0 bases from V and 3 from J, leaving 4 bases between them. Germline-derived CDR1 and CDR2 are MNHNY and SVGAGI (reference sequence). The CDR3 runs 13 residues.

This clonotype was picked up a small number of times. The CDR3 loop is CASSSPTNNYGYTF. For the CDR3, the DNA is TGTGCCAGCAGTTCCCCGACTAATAACTATGGCTACACCTTC. The rearrangement links TRBV27 to TRBJ1-2, with D unclear. This CDR3 is built from 14 residues. V lost 4 bases and J 1 base, leaving 10 bases between the germline ends. From germline, CDR1 is MNHEY and CDR2 SMNVEV (reference sequence).

V usage is TRBV7-8 and J usage is TRBJ1-6, with 7 bases fitting TRBD1. Germline V gives CDR1 SGHVS, CDR2 FQNEAQ. This CDR3 has 17 residues. Germline trimming cut 1 base from V and 9 bases from J; bases unmatched to any gene: 12. The CDR3, as DNA: TGTGCCAGCAGCTTAGAGTCAACAGGGGCCAGGGGTTCACCCCTCCACTTT. It yields the protein CASSLESTGARGSPLHF.

This clonotype was observed at least ten times. The chain links TRBV11-3 to TRBJ2-3; 16 positions agree with TRBD2. This CDR3 comprises 17 residues. The J segment lost 11 bases and the V segment lost 3 bases, leaving 11 bases of the junction unmatched. In germline, CDR1 is SGHNT, CDR2 YENEEA. CDR3 amino acids: CASSFAGTSGGAREQYF. The CDR3 DNA reads as TGTGCCAGCAGCTTTGCCGGGACTAGCGGGGGGGCCAGGGAGCAGTATTTT.

Details on this clonotype: The junction departs from the called germline gene at one end, perhaps through a read error. The chain has TRBV12-3 or TRBV12-4 and TRBJ1-5; D possibly corresponds to TRBD1 (6 bases). The CDR3 length is 15 residues. In nucleotides, the CDR3 is TGTTCCAGCAGTCCGACCTCAGGGGACAATCAGCCCCAGCATTTT. This codes for CSSSPTSGDNQPQHF.

This sequence joins TRBV6-2 or TRBV6-3 and TRBJ2-1, with D possibly TRBD1 on 5 matching bases. CDR1 and CDR2 from the germline V gene are MNHEY and SVGEGT. Trimming removed 6 bases at V and 9 bases at J, with 21 bases between. CDR3 length: 15 amino acids. The CDR3 loop is CASSGQGAELSEQFF. The DNA of the CDR3 is TGTGCCAGCAGCGGACAAGGAGCCGAGCTGTCTGAGCAGTTCTTC.

This clonotype was seen ten or more times. This rearrangement joins TRBV20-1 to TRBJ1-1; perhaps TRBD1 as D (6 bases). CDR1 DFQATT and CDR2 SNEGSKA come from the germline V gene (reference sequence). Between the trimmed V and J ends, which lost 4 bases and 1 base, there was a span of 7 bases. This CDR3 has 12 residues. The CDR3 is CSATQGNTEAFF. As DNA, the CDR3 is TGCAGTGCTACACAGGGGAACACTGAAGCTTTCTTT.

V usage is TRBV12-3 or TRBV12-4 and J usage is TRBJ1-2; D remains ambiguous. The CDR3 totals 15 residues. V lost 2 bases and J 4 bases, leaving 14 bases between the germline ends. CDR3 sequence: CASSLSGELFYGYTF. For the CDR3, the DNA is TGTGCCAGCAGTTTAAGCGGGGAACTATTCTATGGCTACACCTTC.

The J gene is TRBJ2-5, the V gene TRBV7-9; D is unclear. CDR1 is SEHNR and CDR2 is FQNEAQ in the germline V gene (reference sequence). Trimming took 1 base from V and 5 from J, leaving 8 bases between them. The CDR3 extends over 13 amino acids. In DNA, the CDR3 is TGTGCCAGCAGCTTAGTTCCAGCTGAGACCCAGTACTTC. It translates to CASSLVPAETQYF.

The gene calls are TRBV28 and TRBJ1-5, with TRBD1 as a possible D gene (5 bases). Germline assignment: CDR1 MDHEN and CDR2 SYDVKM. This CDR3 is built from 14 residues. V gave up 7 bases and J gave up 4 bases, with 14 bases separating them. The CDR3 loop reads CASIEVGQNQPQHF. The CDR3 DNA is TGTGCCAGCATTGAGGTGGGGCAAAATCAGCCCCAGCATTTT. The whole variable domain, filled in from reference TRBV28 and TRBJ1-5, reads DVKVTQSSRYLVKRTGEKVFLECVQDMDHENMFWYRQDPGLGLRLIYFSYDVKMKEKGDIPEGYSVSREKKERFSLILESASTNQTSMYLCASIEVGQNQPQHFGDGTRLSIL.

In its sample, this clonotype was seen a few times. For the CDR3, the DNA is TGTGCCAGCAGTTACTCAGGCGGGGGGCCGAGCTCCTACAATGAGCAGTTCTTC. Translated: CASSYSGGGPSSYNEQFF. This chain joins TRBV6-6 and TRBJ2-1; 8 bases are a match to TRBD2. The CDR3 has 18 amino acids. The germline V gene encodes CDR1 MNHNY and CDR2 SVGAGI (reference sequence). V was pared by 0 bases and J by 0 bases, with 7 bases of the junction left unmatched.

V usage is TRBV6-2 or TRBV6-3 and J usage is TRBJ2-7, with TRBD1 identical over 10 bases. The V segment lost 10 bases and the J segment 4 bases; nucleotides outside the gene matches: 4. The CDR3 is made up of 12 amino acids. The germline CDR1 and CDR2 sequences are MNHEY and SVGEGT. In nucleotides, the CDR3 is TGTGCCACCGGACAGGGGGTGTACGAGCAGTACTTC. Its translation is CATGQGVYEQYF.

This clonotype was counted at least ten times. The rearrangement links TRBV20-1 to TRBJ2-1; 9 bases line up with TRBD1. This CDR3 is built from 15 residues. The trim removed 6 bases at V and 3 bases at J, leaving 9 bases unmatched. Germline V gene sequence: CDR1 DFQATT, CDR2 SNEGSKA (reference sequence). The CDR3 DNA is TGCAGTGCCCACACGCCGGACAGGGGCTACAATGAGCAGTTCTTC. It is translated as CSAHTPDRGYNEQFF.

The rearrangement uses TRBV20-1 and TRBJ2-7; 7 bases agree with TRBD1. This CDR3 comprises 14 residues. Germline-derived CDR1 and CDR2 are DFQATT and SNEGSKA (reference sequence). The trim removed 3 bases at V and 3 bases at J, leaving 8 bases unmatched. CDR3 sequence reads: CSASFSGQSYEQYF. The CDR3 DNA reads as TGCAGTGCTAGCTTCTCGGGACAGAGCTACGAGCAGTACTTC.

This clonotype appeared a few times. V usage is TRBV10-2 and J usage is TRBJ2-5, with D perhaps matching TRBD1 or TRBD2 (5 bases each). Between the trimmed V and J ends, which lost 6 bases and 1 base, there was a span of 9 bases. The CDR3 totals 13 residues. Germline V gene data show CDR1 as WSHSY and CDR2 as SAAADI. The CDR3 loop reads CASSRAGQETQYF. The CDR3 DNA follows: TGCGCCAGCAGCAGGGCGGGCCAAGAGACCCAGTACTTC.

A word on this clonotype: A much larger clone differs from this one at a single base, so this may be a read error. V gene TRBV2 combines with J gene TRBJ1-2; TRBD1 aligns across 7 bases. The CDR3 extends over 14 amino acids. Germline V gene data show CDR1 as SNHLY and CDR2 as FYNNEI. CDR3 residues: CVSSYNRDSYGYTF. DNA for the CDR3: TGTGTCAGCAGTTACAACCGGGACAGCTATGGCTACACCTTC.

In this sample, this clonotype turned up a few times. The genes are TRBV2 and TRBJ2-7; D is perhaps TRBD1 (5 bases). Per germline, CDR1 SNHLY and CDR2 FYNNEI. CDR3 length: 14 amino acids. V dropped 7 bases and J dropped 0 bases, with 13 bases sitting between them. CDR3 in amino acids: CASTSDTGSYEQYF. The CDR3 DNA reads as TGTGCCAGCACCAGTGATACAGGCTCCTACGAGCAGTACTTC.